The 5 T cell receptor beta chains reported below all come from one sample, sequenced in a study of T cell clonotyping in hematopoietic cell transplantation. Generated by immunoSEQ multiplex PCR, the TCRdb table keeps only in-frame clones and is missing some. The sample lists nearly 9,500 clones; approximately 97% were seen once. Sequenced material: peripheral blood mononuclear cells, taken 100 days after allogeneic stem cell transplant. These receptors all stem from a male patient aged 60-69 years who had an allogeneic stem cell transplant from a related donor, so the T cells may come from the graft donor. Some clones in this sample may be carry-over from other donors' samples.

This chain uses TRBV4-2 with TRBJ2-6; no clear D. The V end was cut by 4 bases, the J end by 5 bases, with 21 bases between. The CDR3 extends over 18 amino acids. The germline CDR1 and CDR2 sequences are LGHNA and YNFKEQ. The CDR3 loop reads CASSRAPKLQSRANVLTF. The CDR3 nucleotides are TGTGCCAGCAGCCGGGCTCCCAAGTTACAAAGTCGGGCCAACGTCCTGACTTTC.

In its sample, this clone was seen once. The V and J genes are TRBV5-1 and TRBJ1-1; D unclear. Trimming pared 1 base from V and 1 base from J, leaving 5 bases between. The germline gives CDR1 SGHRS, CDR2 YFSETQ. The CDR3 contains 13 residues. The CDR3 DNA reads as TGCGCCAGCAGCTTGCAGGAGAACACTGAAGCTTTCTTT. As protein: CASSLQENTEAFF.

The chain carries TRBV30 and TRBJ2-7; either TRBD1 or TRBD2 may supply D (6 bases each). The length of the CDR3 is 14 residues. The germline V gene encodes CDR1 GTSNPN and CDR2 SVGIG (reference sequence). Between the trimmed V and J ends, which lost 4 bases and 3 bases, there was a span of 16 bases. The CDR3 DNA sequence: TGTGCCTGGAACGGGGGCGCGGTGGTCTACGAGCAGTACTTC. Its translation: CAWNGGAVVYEQYF.

This chain joins TRBV5-8 and TRBJ1-1, with D perhaps TRBD1 (6 bases). Germline V CDR1 and CDR2: SGHTS, YDEGEE. The V and J ends lost 4 bases and 0 bases respectively, with 19 bases between them. This CDR3 spans 17 amino acids. CDR3 coding DNA: TGTGCCAGCAGCAACTATCCGGACAGTCGATTGAACACTGAAGCTTTCTTT. It is translated as CASSNYPDSRLNTEAFF.

This chain links TRBV30 with TRBJ2-7, with TRBD1 identical over 8 bases. Germline lookup yields CDR1 GTSNPN and CDR2 SVGIG (reference sequence). CDR3 size: 16 residues. With 5 bases clipped from V and 4 bases from J, the junction kept 16 bases outside the gene matches. For the CDR3, the DNA is TGTGCCTGGGGCCGGAGGAGCGGACAGGGAGGATACGAGCAGTACTTC. Protein product: CAWGRRSGQGGYEQYF.